Only one count was recorded for the clone carrying this TCR beta chain. TCR beta CDR3 amplification used RNA transcripts. Second-round multiplex PCR came after a first-round RT-PCR that employed HTBI primers. TCRdb fed the multiplex PCR reads into MiXCR, producing one record per CDR3 protein. Of approximately 640,000 distinct CDR3 sequences in the sample, more than 40% were seen once. The sample is drawn from a study of Graves' ophthalmopathy and Graves' hyperthyroidism. The sequenced sample was peripheral blood. This sequence was found in an adult man with Graves' ophthalmopathy.

The CDR3: CASRGTSEAAQYF. The DNA for the CDR3 is TGTGCCAGCAGAGGGACTAGCGAGGCGGCCCAGTACTTC. V is TRBV7-8 and J is TRBJ2-5; TRBD2 aligns across 10 bases. Trimming cost V 6 bases and J 9 bases; bases outside gene matches: 7. The germline V gene has CDR1 SGHVS and CDR2 FQNEAQ. The CDR3 extends over 13 amino acids.